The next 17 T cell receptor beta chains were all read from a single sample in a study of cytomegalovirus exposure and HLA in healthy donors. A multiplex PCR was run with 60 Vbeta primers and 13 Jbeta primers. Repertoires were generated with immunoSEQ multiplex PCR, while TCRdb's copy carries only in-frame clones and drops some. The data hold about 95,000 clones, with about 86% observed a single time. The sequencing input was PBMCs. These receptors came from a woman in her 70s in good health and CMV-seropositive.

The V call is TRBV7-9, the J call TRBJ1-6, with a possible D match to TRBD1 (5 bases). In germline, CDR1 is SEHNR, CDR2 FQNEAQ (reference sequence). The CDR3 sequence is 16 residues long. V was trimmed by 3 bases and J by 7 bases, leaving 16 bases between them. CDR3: CASSFRTPRENSPLHF. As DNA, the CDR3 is TGTGCCAGCAGCTTCAGGACACCACGGGAGAATTCACCCCTCCACTTT.

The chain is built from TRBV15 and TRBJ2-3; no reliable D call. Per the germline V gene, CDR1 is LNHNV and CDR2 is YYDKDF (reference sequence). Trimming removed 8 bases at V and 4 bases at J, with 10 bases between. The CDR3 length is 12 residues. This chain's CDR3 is CATAFGPDTQYF. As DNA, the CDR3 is TGTGCCACCGCATTTGGGCCAGATACGCAGTATTTT.

CDR3 bases: TGTGCCAGCAGTTACTCGAGTACAGGAAAGAATCAGCCCCAGCATTTT. Protein: CASSYSSTGKNQPQHF. The chain has TRBV6-6 and TRBJ1-5; TRBD1 is a possible D gene (5 bases). V was cut by 0 bases and J by 4 bases, with 13 bases left in between. This CDR3 has 16 amino acids. Germline CDR1 reads MNHNY; CDR2 reads SVGAGI (reference sequence).

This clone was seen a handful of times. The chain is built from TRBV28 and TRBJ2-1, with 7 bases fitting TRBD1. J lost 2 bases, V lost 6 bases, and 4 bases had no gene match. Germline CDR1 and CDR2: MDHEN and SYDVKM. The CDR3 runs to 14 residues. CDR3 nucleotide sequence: TGTGCCAGCAGACGGACAGGCACCTACAATGAGCAGTTCTTC. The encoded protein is CASRRTGTYNEQFF. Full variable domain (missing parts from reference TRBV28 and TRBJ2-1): DVKVTQSSRYLVKRTGEKVFLECVQDMDHENMFWYRQDPGLGLRLIYFSYDVKMKEKGDIPEGYSVSREKKERFSLILESASTNQTSMYLCASRRTGTYNEQFFGPGTRLTVL.

CDR3 sequence (DNA): TGCGCCAGCAGCTTGGAAGGAACTCAACAGGCTACGCAGTATTTT. It encodes CASSLEGTQQATQYF. V and J are TRBV5-1 and TRBJ2-3, with a possible D match to TRBD1 (5 bases). Germline CDR1 is SGHRS and CDR2 is YFSETQ. Trimming shortened V by 0 bases and J by 8 bases, and 16 bases separated the two germline ends. The CDR3 is 15 residues long.

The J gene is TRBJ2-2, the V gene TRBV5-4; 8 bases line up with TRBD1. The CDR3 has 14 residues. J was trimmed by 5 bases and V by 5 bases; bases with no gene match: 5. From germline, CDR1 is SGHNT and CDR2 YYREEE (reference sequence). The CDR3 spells CASRTTGGTGELFF. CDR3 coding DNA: TGTGCCAGCAGGACCACAGGGGGGACCGGGGAGCTGTTTTTT. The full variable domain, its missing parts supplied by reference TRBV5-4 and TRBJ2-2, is ETGVTQSPTHLIKTRGQQVTLRCSSQSGHNTVSWYQQALGQGPQFIFQYYREEENGRGNFPPRFSGLQFPNYSSELNVNALELDDSALYLCASRTTGGTGELFFGEGSRLTVL.

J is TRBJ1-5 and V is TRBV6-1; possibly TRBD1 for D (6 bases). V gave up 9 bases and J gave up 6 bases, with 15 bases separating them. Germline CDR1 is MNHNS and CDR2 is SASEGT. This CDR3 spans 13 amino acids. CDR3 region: CASILQGGQPQHF. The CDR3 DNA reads TGTGCCAGTATTTTACAGGGCGGTCAGCCCCAGCATTTT.

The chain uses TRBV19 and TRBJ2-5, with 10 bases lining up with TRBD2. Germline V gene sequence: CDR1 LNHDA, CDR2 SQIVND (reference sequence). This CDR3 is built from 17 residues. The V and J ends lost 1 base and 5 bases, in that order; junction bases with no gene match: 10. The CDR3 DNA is TGTGCCAGTAGTATAGGGGCTAGCGGGAGCCTGGGGGAGACCCAGTACTTC. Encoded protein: CASSIGASGSLGETQYF. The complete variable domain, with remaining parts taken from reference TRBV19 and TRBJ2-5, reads DGGITQSPKYLFRKEGQNVTLSCEQNLNHDAMYWYRQDPGQGLRLIYYSQIVNDFQKGDIAEGYSVSREKKESFPLTVTSAQKNPTAFYLCASSIGASGSLGETQYFGPGTRLLVL.

Here the CDR3 DNA reads TGTGCCAGCAGCTTCTGGCTAGGTGCGGGCACCGGGGAGCTGTTTTTT. Amino acids: CASSFWLGAGTGELFF. The rearrangement links TRBV5-6 to TRBJ2-2; D is possibly TRBD2 (5 bases). The V gene lost 2 bases and the J gene lost 4 bases, with 15 bases spanning the gap. Germline V CDR1 and CDR2: SGHDT, YYEEEE. The CDR3 length is 16 residues.

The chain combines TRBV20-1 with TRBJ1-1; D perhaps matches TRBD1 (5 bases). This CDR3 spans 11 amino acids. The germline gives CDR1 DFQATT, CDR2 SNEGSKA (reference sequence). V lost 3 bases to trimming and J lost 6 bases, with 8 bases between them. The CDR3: CSARRQSEAFF. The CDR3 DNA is TGCAGTGCTAGGCGACAGTCTGAAGCTTTCTTT.

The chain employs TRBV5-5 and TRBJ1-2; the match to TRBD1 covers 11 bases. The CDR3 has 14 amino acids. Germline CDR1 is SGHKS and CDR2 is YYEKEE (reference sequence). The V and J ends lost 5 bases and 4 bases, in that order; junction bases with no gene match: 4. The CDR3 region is CASRWTGGIYGYTF. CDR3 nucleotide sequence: TGTGCCAGCAGATGGACAGGGGGCATCTATGGCTACACCTTC.

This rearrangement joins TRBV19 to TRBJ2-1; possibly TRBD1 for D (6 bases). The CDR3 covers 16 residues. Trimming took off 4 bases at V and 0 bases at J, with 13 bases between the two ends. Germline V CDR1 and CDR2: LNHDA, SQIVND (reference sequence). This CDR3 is CASSSKGGSSYNEQFF. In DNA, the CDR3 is TGTGCCAGTAGTAGTAAAGGGGGTAGCTCCTACAATGAGCAGTTCTTC.

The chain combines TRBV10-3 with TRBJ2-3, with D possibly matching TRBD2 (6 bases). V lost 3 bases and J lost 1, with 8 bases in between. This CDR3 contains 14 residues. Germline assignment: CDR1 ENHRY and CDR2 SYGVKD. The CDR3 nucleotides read TGTGCCATCAGTGACGGAGGGGGCACAGATACGCAGTATTTT. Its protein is CAISDGGGTDTQYF.

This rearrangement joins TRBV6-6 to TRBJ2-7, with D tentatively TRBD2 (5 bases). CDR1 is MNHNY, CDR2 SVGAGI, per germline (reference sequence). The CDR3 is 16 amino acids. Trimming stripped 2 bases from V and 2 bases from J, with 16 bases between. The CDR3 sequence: CASSYHTPREPYEQYF. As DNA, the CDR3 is TGTGCCAGCAGTTACCACACCCCAAGGGAGCCCTACGAGCAGTACTTC.

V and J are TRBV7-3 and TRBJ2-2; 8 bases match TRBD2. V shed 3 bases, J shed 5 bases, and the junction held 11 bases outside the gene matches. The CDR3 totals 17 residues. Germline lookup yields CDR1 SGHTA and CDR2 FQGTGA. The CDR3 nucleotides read TGTGCCAGCAGCTTCCCAGCGGGAGATGGGGGTACCGGGGAGCTGTTTTTT. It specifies CASSFPAGDGGTGELFF.

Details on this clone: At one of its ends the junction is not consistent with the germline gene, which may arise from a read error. Here the CDR3 reads CSSSLEPSGRRYEQYF. The CDR3, as DNA: TGTTCCAGCAGCTTAGAGCCTAGCGGGAGGCGATACGAGCAGTACTTC. The rearrangement uses TRBV7-9 and TRBJ2-7, with TRBD2 matching 11 bases. The CDR3 length is 16 residues. Germline values: CDR1 SEHNR, CDR2 FQNEAQ (reference sequence).

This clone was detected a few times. CDR3 sequence reads: CASGYTQQGAVPETQYF. CDR3 nucleotide sequence: TGTGCTAGTGGTTACACGCAACAGGGGGCAGTCCCAGAGACCCAGTACTTC. V is TRBV12-5 and J is TRBJ2-5; 9 bases fit TRBD1. The CDR3 is 17 amino acids. Germline loops: CDR1 LGHNT, CDR2 FRNRAP. The V gene end was trimmed by 4 bases and the J gene end by 4 bases; junction bases not matched to a gene: 13.